The 28 T cell receptor beta chains below were found in one sample sequenced in a study of T cell responses to AZD1222 COVID-19 vaccine. Only in-frame clones appear in the TCRdb table, and some are missing; sequencing was by immunoSEQ multiplex PCR. The repertoire consists of 100,000 to 150,000 clones, with 80% to 90% occurring once and the leading ten covering about 8.5%. The sample here was peripheral blood, taken on day 0 of AZD1222 vaccination. Every receptor here comes from an adult in good health.

This chain connects TRBV19 to TRBJ1-1; no clear D. Germline CDR1 reads LNHDA; CDR2 reads SQIVND (reference sequence). V shed 4 bases and J shed 10 bases, with 19 bases lying between them. The CDR3 runs to 14 residues. CDR3 sequence: CASSNAMGARAAFF. The CDR3 DNA reads TGTGCCAGTAGTAATGCTATGGGAGCCCGAGCAGCTTTCTTT.

This chain connects TRBV6-4 to TRBJ1-4; a possible D gene is TRBD1 (5 bases). The length of the CDR3 is 13 residues. With 5 bases removed from V and 3 bases from J, the gap between germline ends came to 7 bases. Germline assignment: CDR1 MRHNA and CDR2 SNTAGT. The CDR3 DNA sequence: TGTGCCAGCAGTTCGGGGGCTAATGAAAAACTGTTTTTT. The encoded protein is CASSSGANEKLFF.

The chain has TRBV19 and TRBJ2-7, with 11 nucleotides matching TRBD2. J gave up 1 base and V 5 bases, and 4 bases lay outside the gene matches. The germline gives CDR1 LNHDA, CDR2 SQIVND (reference sequence). CDR3 length equals 15 residues. In DNA form, the CDR3 reads TGTGCCAGTAGTCGCCGACTAGCGGGGTCCTACGAGCAGTACTTC. It encodes CASSRRLAGSYEQYF.

The chain combines TRBV6-5 with TRBJ1-1; no firm D call. Germline V lookup: CDR1 MNHEY, CDR2 SVGAGI. There are 15 residues in the CDR3. V was cut by 6 bases and J by 0 bases, with 14 bases left in between. CDR3 in DNA: TGTGCCAGCAGGGAGAGACCTACTATGAACACTGAAGCTTTCTTT. Its translation: CASRERPTMNTEAFF.

Notes on this clone: This sample includes further DNA sequences coding for the same CDR3. This chain uses TRBV18 with TRBJ2-5, with 9 bases fitting TRBD2. V dropped 3 bases and J dropped 5; count of bases not matched to a gene: 4. This CDR3 comprises 14 residues. Germline lookup yields CDR1 KGHSH and CDR2 LQKENI. The CDR3 sequence is CASSPGLAGETQYF. The CDR3 DNA sequence: TGTGCCAGCTCACCGGGACTAGCTGGTGAGACCCAGTACTTC.

This clone was seen a few times. The chain carries TRBV13 and TRBJ2-7; D gene uncertain. Germline loops: CDR1 PRHDT, CDR2 FYEKMQ (reference sequence). CDR3 length: 14 amino acids. Trimming stripped 0 bases from V and 3 bases from J, with 9 bases between. CDR3 bases: TGTGCCAGCAGCTTAGGGGCCATAATCTACGAGCAGTACTTC. Translation: CASSLGAIIYEQYF. Variable domain in full (rest from reference TRBV13 and TRBJ2-7): AAGVIQSPRHLIKEKRETATLKCYPIPRHDTVYWYQQGPGQDPQFLISFYEKMQSDKGSIPDRFSAQQFSDYHSELNMSSLELGDSALYFCASSLGAIIYEQYFGPGTRLTVT.

This rearrangement joins TRBV30 to TRBJ1-1; a weak D match, TRBD1 (6 bases). In germline, CDR1 is GTSNPN, CDR2 SVGIG (reference sequence). V lost 2 bases to trimming and J lost 1 base, with 8 bases between them. The CDR3 length is 13 residues. CDR3 residues: CAWSPDRNTEAFF. CDR3 coding DNA: TGTGCCTGGAGTCCGGACAGGAACACTGAAGCTTTCTTT.

The sample holds a few counts of this clone. The CDR3 spells CASGQQETQYF. CDR3 nucleotide sequence: TGTGCTAGTGGACAACAAGAGACCCAGTACTTC. The chain combines TRBV12-5 with TRBJ2-5, with unresolved D. This CDR3 has 11 residues. V lost 6 bases and J lost 2, with 4 bases in between. CDR1 and CDR2 (germline): LGHNT, FRNRAP.

The V gene is TRBV19, the J gene TRBJ2-3; 12 bases are a match to TRBD2. J lost 2 bases, V lost 10 bases, and 4 bases had no gene match. The CDR3 totals 14 residues. Looked up from germline, CDR1 is LNHDA and CDR2 is SQIVND (reference sequence). CDR3 nucleotide sequence: TGTGCCACCTCTAGCGGGGGGGACACAGATACGCAGTATTTT. This translates into CATSSGGDTDTQYF.

This chain uses TRBV7-9 with TRBJ2-7, with D possibly TRBD1 on 5 matching bases. Germline CDR1 is SEHNR and CDR2 is FQNEAQ (reference sequence). V was trimmed by 4 bases and J by 4 bases, leaving 14 bases between them. CDR3 length equals 14 residues. This chain's CDR3 is CASSWATTVYEQYF. As DNA, the CDR3 is TGTGCCAGCAGCTGGGCGACGACAGTTTACGAGCAGTACTTC.

The rearrangement links TRBV30 to TRBJ1-6, with 10 bases aligning to TRBD1. V dropped 5 bases and J dropped 8; count of bases not matched to a gene: 9. Germline CDR1 reads GTSNPN; CDR2 reads SVGIG (reference sequence). The CDR3 loop spans 15 amino acids. CDR3 loop: CAWALEDRGHSPLHF. DNA of the CDR3: TGTGCCTGGGCTCTAGAAGACAGGGGGCATTCACCCCTCCACTTT.

The chain links TRBV2 to TRBJ1-5; 9 nucleotides agree with TRBD1. Germline loops: CDR1 SNHLY, CDR2 FYNNEI. This CDR3 region has 15 residues. Trimming cost V 5 bases and J 0 bases; bases outside gene matches: 2. The CDR3 region has the DNA TGTGCCAGCAGTCGGACAGGGGTTAGCAATCAGCCCCAGCATTTT. Protein sequence: CASSRTGVSNQPQHF.

The V and J genes are TRBV27 and TRBJ2-2, with D possibly being TRBD2 (5 bases). This CDR3 is 15 amino acids long. The germline V gene has CDR1 MNHEY and CDR2 SMNVEV (reference sequence). Trimming removed 3 bases at V and 2 bases at J, with 10 bases between. CDR3 sequence (DNA): TGTGCCAGCAGTTTCCGAGCGGCAAACACCGGGGAGCTGTTTTTT. This encodes CASSFRAANTGELFF.

This clone was found a few times. The chain combines TRBV19 with TRBJ1-1; 7 bases map to TRBD1. V was clipped by 3 bases and J by 6 bases; unmatched bases: 7. Germline values: CDR1 LNHDA, CDR2 SQIVND (reference sequence). The CDR3 totals 14 residues. In DNA form, the CDR3 reads TGTGCCAGTAGTATCCTCAGGGGGTACGCTGAAGCTTTCTTT. Encoded protein: CASSILRGYAEAFF.

This clone came up once. V gene TRBV27 combines with J gene TRBJ2-2; 11 nucleotides match TRBD1. CDR1 and CDR2 from the germline V gene are MNHEY and SMNVEV (reference sequence). V was clipped by 7 bases and J by 6 bases; unmatched bases: 7. This CDR3 comprises 15 residues. The CDR3 DNA is TGTGCCAGCAAAGGACAGGGGGCATCCCCCGGGGAGCTGTTTTTT. Translating it yields CASKGQGASPGELFF.

The V gene is TRBV24-1, the J gene TRBJ1-4; no reliable D call. V gave up 2 bases and J gave up 4 bases, with 10 bases separating them. CDR3 length: 15 amino acids. The germline V gene has CDR1 KGHDR and CDR2 SFDVKD. The CDR3 loop reads CATSDSDADNEKLFF. CDR3 DNA sequence: TGTGCCACCAGTGATTCAGACGCGGATAATGAAAAACTGTTTTTT.

The V gene is TRBV21-1, the J gene TRBJ2-3; TRBD2, the table's D call, lacks a check against the DNA. TRBV21-1 has pseudogene status. CDR3 size: 22 residues. CDR3 coding DNA: TGTGCCAGCAGCAATTTTGGGTCAAGTCCCCAGCGGGGGTTCACTAGCACAGATACGCAGTATTTT. Its translation is CASSNFGSSPQRGFTSTDTQYF.

The V call is TRBV5-4, the J call TRBJ1-2, with TRBD1 as a possible D gene (6 bases). V lost 1 base and J 8 bases, leaving 12 bases between the germline ends. Germline-derived CDR1 and CDR2 are SGHNT and YYREEE (reference sequence). The CDR3 runs 13 residues. CDR3 sequence reads: CASSLTGTDGYTF. As DNA, the CDR3 is TGTGCCAGCAGCTTGACAGGGACGGACGGCTACACCTTC.

The gene calls are TRBV18 and TRBJ2-5, with D possibly being TRBD1 (5 bases). CDR3 length: 15 amino acids. V was pared by 2 bases and J by 10 bases, with 20 bases between. CDR1 is KGHSH, CDR2 LQKENI, per germline. CDR3 sequence: CASSPIPGTTTVQYF. CDR3 DNA sequence: TGTGCCAGCTCACCAATCCCGGGTACGACGACAGTCCAGTACTTC.

This chain's CDR3 is CASSLWASGGPGETQYF. The CDR3 nucleotides are TGTGCCAGCAGCTTGTGGGCTAGCGGGGGGCCGGGAGAGACCCAGTACTTC. The rearrangement links TRBV5-6 to TRBJ2-5, with TRBD2 matching 11 bases. From germline, CDR1 is SGHDT and CDR2 YYEEEE. This CDR3 has 17 residues. Trimming removed 1 base from V and 4 bases from J; junction bases left unmatched: 9.

This chain joins TRBV6-2 or TRBV6-3 and TRBJ2-5; D not certain. CDR1 and CDR2 (germline): MNHEY, SVGEGT. Between the trimmed V and J ends, which lost 2 bases and 2 bases, there was a span of 9 bases. The CDR3 is 14 residues long. The CDR3 reads CASSYSHQQETQYF. In DNA form, the CDR3 reads TGTGCCAGCAGTTACAGCCACCAACAAGAGACCCAGTACTTC.

The chain combines TRBV4-3 with TRBJ1-2, with TRBD1 matching over 9 bases. CDR3 length: 15 residues. Trimming at V came to 4 bases and at J to 6 bases, leaving 9 bases not matched to a gene. Germline CDR1 LGHNA, CDR2 YSLEER. The CDR3 coding sequence is TGCGCCAGCAGCCCCAGGTGGACAGGGGAAAATGGCTACACCTTC. It translates to CASSPRWTGENGYTF.

This sequence joins TRBV5-1 and TRBJ1-1, with D possibly matching TRBD1 (6 bases). The CDR3 runs to 15 residues. Trimming removed 4 bases from V and 5 bases from J, with 18 bases in between. Germline assignment: CDR1 SGHRS and CDR2 YFSETQ. The CDR3 protein is CASSLIQGIGTEAFF. The CDR3 DNA follows: TGCGCCAGCAGCCTCATACAGGGAATCGGAACTGAAGCTTTCTTT.

This clone was seen once. The chain couples TRBV27 to TRBJ2-7; the match to TRBD1 covers 8 bases. Germline assignment: CDR1 MNHEY and CDR2 SMNVEV (reference sequence). CDR3 length equals 16 residues. V trimming: 0 bases; J trimming: 2 bases; junction bases outside the gene matches: 6. CDR3 sequence reads: CASSLSWQGAAYEQYF. In DNA form, the CDR3 reads TGTGCCAGCAGTTTATCGTGGCAGGGGGCGGCCTACGAGCAGTACTTC.

CDR3 in DNA: TGTGCCAGCAGCTTCCGGACAGGCTTGAACACTGAAGCTTTCTTT. The encoded protein is CASSFRTGLNTEAFF. The rearrangement uses TRBV11-3 and TRBJ1-1, with 7 bases matching TRBD1. CDR1 and CDR2 (germline): SGHNT, YENEEA. V lost 3 bases to trimming and J lost 0 bases; unmatched junction nucleotides: 4. This CDR3 is 15 amino acids long.

V usage is TRBV2 and J usage is TRBJ1-2; maybe TRBD1 (6 bases). The CDR3 is 14 amino acids. V was cut by 9 bases and J by 4 bases, with 18 bases left in between. Germline assignment: CDR1 SNHLY and CDR2 FYNNEI. The CDR3 here is CASYPGQTFYGYTF. In nucleotides, the CDR3 is TGTGCCAGTTATCCGGGACAAACCTTCTATGGCTACACCTTC.

On this clone itself: The sample holds other DNA sequences that translate to the same CDR3. The rearrangement joins TRBV12-3 or TRBV12-4 to TRBJ2-2; tentatively, D is TRBD1 or TRBD2 (5 bases each). Trimming took 2 bases from V and 6 from J, leaving 7 bases between them. The CDR3 has 13 residues. The DNA of the CDR3 is TGTGCCAGCAGTTTACAGGGAGCCGGGGAGCTGTTTTTT. The encoded protein is CASSLQGAGELFF.

The gene calls are TRBV28 and TRBJ1-5; 7 bases are a match to TRBD1. V lost 3 bases, J lost 4 bases, and 3 bases stayed unmatched. This CDR3 has 14 residues. CDR1 MDHEN and CDR2 SYDVKM come from the germline V gene. CDR3 region: CASSLRQGNQPQHF. The CDR3 nucleotides are TGTGCCAGCAGTTTGCGACAGGGTAATCAGCCCCAGCATTTT. Looking up the rest from reference TRBV28 and TRBJ1-5 gives the full variable domain: DVKVTQSSRYLVKRTGEKVFLECVQDMDHENMFWYRQDPGLGLRLIYFSYDVKMKEKGDIPEGYSVSREKKERFSLILESASTNQTSMYLCASSLRQGNQPQHFGDGTRLSIL.